Listed here are 25 T cell receptor beta chains from one sample, sequenced in a study of cytomegalovirus exposure and HLA in healthy donors. Primers for the PCR totalled 60 Vbeta and 13 Jbeta. Generated by immunoSEQ multiplex PCR, the TCRdb table keeps only in-frame clones and is missing some. Of about 120,000 clones in the sample, roughly four fifths were seen once. The sample taken for sequencing was PBMCs. These receptors were taken from a woman aged 18-35 years in good health and CMV-seronegative.

The CDR3: CASSLGTGGLSYNEQFF. CDR3 bases: TGCGCCAGCAGCCTTGGGACAGGGGGCCTCTCCTACAATGAGCAGTTCTTC. The chain carries TRBV4-1 and TRBJ2-1, with 12 bases that match TRBD1. V trimming: 4 bases; J trimming: 0 bases; junction bases outside the gene matches: 4. The CDR3 has 17 residues. CDR1 is MGHRA, CDR2 YSYEKL, per germline.

Comments on this clone: Since the CDR3 does not end with the conserved phenylalanine or tryptophan, this likely comes from a read error. This chain links TRBV7-9 with TRBJ2-6; D unresolved. Between the trimmed V and J ends, which lost 2 bases and 0 bases, there was a span of 11 bases. The germline V gene encodes CDR1 SEHNR and CDR2 FQNEAQ (reference sequence). This CDR3 comprises 17 residues. The CDR3 nucleotides read TGTGCCAGCAGCTTACGGCAGAGCGCCTCTGGGGCCAACGTCCTGACTGTC. As protein: CASSLRQSASGANVLTV.

V is TRBV19 and J is TRBJ1-4, with TRBD1 identical over 7 bases. Per the germline V gene, CDR1 is LNHDA and CDR2 is SQIVND (reference sequence). With 5 bases clipped from V and 7 bases from J, the junction kept 16 bases outside the gene matches. The CDR3 contains 17 residues. Written as DNA, the CDR3 is TGTGCCAGTAGTCTCCCACACACGACAGGGTTGGGTGAAAAACTGTTTTTT. It translates to CASSLPHTTGLGEKLFF.

The CDR3 loop reads CASGTTGNTEAFF. The CDR3 nucleotides are TGTGCCAGCGGTACGACAGGTAACACTGAAGCTTTCTTT. V is TRBV25-1 and J is TRBJ1-1, with D possibly being TRBD1 (6 bases). The germline V gene encodes CDR1 MGHDK and CDR2 SYGVNS. The CDR3 is made up of 13 amino acids. Trimming removed 8 bases at V and 2 bases at J, with 12 bases between.

The V and J genes are TRBV5-1 and TRBJ1-2; 7 bases line up with TRBD1. With 0 bases clipped from V and 4 bases from J, the junction kept 0 bases outside the gene matches. Germline CDR1 SGHRS, CDR2 YFSETQ. This CDR3 spans 13 amino acids. The CDR3 nucleotides are TGCGCCAGCAGCTTGGACAGGGGCTATGGCTACACCTTC. It specifies CASSLDRGYGYTF.

The chain recombines TRBV7-9 with TRBJ2-5; D perhaps matches TRBD2 (6 bases). V lost 5 bases, J lost 4 bases, and 17 bases lay in between. Germline-derived CDR1 and CDR2 are SEHNR and FQNEAQ (reference sequence). The CDR3 has 15 amino acids. For the CDR3, the DNA is TGTGCCAGCAGCCCCGGGACTCCGGGGTCAGAGACCCAGTACTTC. Protein: CASSPGTPGSETQYF.

V usage is TRBV5-1 and J usage is TRBJ2-7; possible D gene TRBD2, 5 bases. The V end was cut by 5 bases, the J end by 3 bases, with 18 bases between. This CDR3 has 15 amino acids. CDR1 and CDR2 from the germline V gene are SGHRS and YFSETQ. CDR3 DNA sequence: TGCGCCAGCAGAGGTGAGGTGTGGACTCGCTACGAGCAGTACTTC. Its protein product is CASRGEVWTRYEQYF.

Turning to this clone: At one end the junction does not follow the germline gene, possibly because of a read error. The chain's CDR3 is CASSVGKDTGAFF. The CDR3 DNA reads TGTGCCAGTAGTGTAGGGAAGGACACTGGAGCTTTCTTT. The chain combines TRBV19 with TRBJ1-1, with D perhaps matching TRBD1 (5 bases). Germline V gene sequence: CDR1 LNHDA, CDR2 SQIVND (reference sequence). The CDR3 spans 13 residues.

The chain links TRBV4-1 to TRBJ1-1; D unclear. The germline gives CDR1 MGHRA, CDR2 YSYEKL. The CDR3 runs to 15 residues. V was clipped by 1 base and J by 0 bases, with 9 bases between them. For the CDR3, the DNA is TGCGCCAGCAGCCAAGGAGGAGATATGAACACTGAAGCTTTCTTT. Amino acid sequence: CASSQGGDMNTEAFF.

This clone occurred a few times. CDR3 DNA: TGCGCCAGCAGCGCGGACATACACCAATTCGGGGAGCTGTTTTTT. Its protein product is CASSADIHQFGELFF. This chain links TRBV5-1 with TRBJ2-2; D is possibly TRBD1 (5 bases). CDR3 length: 15 amino acids. Per the germline V gene, CDR1 is SGHRS and CDR2 is YFSETQ. The V end lost 4 bases, the J end lost 7 bases, and 17 bases lay between the germline ends.

This clone was counted between two and nine times. The chain combines TRBV4-1 with TRBJ2-7, with TRBD1 matching over 7 bases. Germline CDR1 is MGHRA and CDR2 is YSYEKL. The length of the CDR3 is 15 residues. The V gene end was trimmed by 0 bases and the J gene end by 2 bases; junction bases not matched to a gene: 4. CDR3 coding DNA: TGCGCCAGCAGCCAAGATGGGACAGACACCTACGAGCAGTACTTC. Amino acid sequence: CASSQDGTDTYEQYF.

V is TRBV5-8 and J is TRBJ2-7; 8 positions agree with TRBD1. This CDR3 comprises 16 residues. Germline lookup yields CDR1 SGHTS and CDR2 YDEGEE. V dropped 0 bases and J dropped 5; count of bases not matched to a gene: 10. CDR3 nucleotide sequence: TGTGCCAGCAGCTTGGGGACAGGGAACCATCCCCACGAGCAGTACTTC. Protein product: CASSLGTGNHPHEQYF.

V gene TRBV6-1 combines with J gene TRBJ2-7; 10 nucleotides line up with TRBD1. CDR3 length equals 15 residues. Germline CDR1 MNHNS, CDR2 SASEGT. The V and J ends lost 2 bases and 5 bases, in that order; junction bases with no gene match: 6. The DNA of the CDR3 is TGTGCCAGCAGTGAATTGGGACAGGGGATGGACGAGCAGTACTTC. Protein: CASSELGQGMDEQYF.

The chain recombines TRBV6-1 with TRBJ1-5, with 9 bases aligning to TRBD1. CDR1 is MNHNS, CDR2 SASEGT, per germline. Germline trimming cut 7 bases from V and 3 bases from J; bases unmatched to any gene: 7. The CDR3 length is 15 residues. For the CDR3, the DNA is TGTGCCAGCACCCGGACAGGGGATCCCAATCAGCCCCAGCATTTT. This sequence encodes CASTRTGDPNQPQHF.

The chain employs TRBV6-6 and TRBJ2-7; maybe TRBD1 (6 bases). This CDR3 comprises 16 residues. V lost 0 bases and J 0 bases, leaving 12 bases between the germline ends. The germline V gene has CDR1 MNHNY and CDR2 SVGAGI (reference sequence). CDR3 DNA sequence: TGTGCCAGCAGTTACTCATTTTGGGACAACTCCTACGAGCAGTACTTC. Its translation: CASSYSFWDNSYEQYF.

In this sample, this clone turned up a few times. This chain connects TRBV6-6 to TRBJ1-5; no clear D gene. Germline lookup yields CDR1 MNHNY and CDR2 SVGAGI (reference sequence). With 8 bases removed from V and 2 bases from J, the gap between germline ends came to 7 bases. This CDR3 comprises 12 residues. This chain's CDR3 is CASVSGNQPQHF. CDR3 DNA: TGTGCCAGCGTATCAGGCAATCAGCCCCAGCATTTT.

This clone was counted between two and nine times. The chain employs TRBV10-2 and TRBJ2-3; 9 bases are shared with TRBD2. CDR1 and CDR2 from the germline V gene are WSHSY and SAAADI. The CDR3 is 16 residues long. V gave up 8 bases and J gave up 0 bases; unmatched junction bases: 9. CDR3 DNA sequence: TGCGCCAGCGGGGGTGCGGGGGGGTCTAGCACAGATACGCAGTATTTT. Protein sequence: CASGGAGGSSTDTQYF.

V and J are TRBV5-6 and TRBJ2-7; 7 bases are a match to TRBD1. Losses at the gene ends were 3 bases for V and 6 bases for J; bases not matched to a gene: 6. The CDR3 contains 13 residues. Germline CDR1 and CDR2: SGHDT and YYEEEE. CDR3 nucleotides: TGTGCCAGCAGCTCGACAGGGCTCGGCGAGCAGTACTTC. Its translation is CASSSTGLGEQYF.

This chain links TRBV11-2 with TRBJ2-7; D perhaps matches TRBD1 (6 bases). Germline V lookup: CDR1 SGHAT, CDR2 FQNNGV. The length of the CDR3 is 14 residues. Trimming pared 4 bases from V and 3 bases from J, leaving 13 bases between. The CDR3 DNA sequence: TGTGCCAGCAGCTCGCAAGTCAGGGGCTACGAGCAGTACTTC. This translates into CASSSQVRGYEQYF. Filled out from reference TRBV11-2 and TRBJ2-7, the complete variable domain reads EAGVAQSPRYKIIEKRQSVAFWCNPISGHATLYWYQQILGQGPKLLIQFQNNGVVDDSQLPKDRFSAERLKGVDSTLKIQPAKLEDSAVYLCASSSQVRGYEQYFGPGTRLTVT.

V gene TRBV15 combines with J gene TRBJ2-3, with D possibly being TRBD1 (5 bases). Trimming removed 7 bases at V and 4 bases at J, with 6 bases between. CDR1 and CDR2 from the germline V gene are LNHNV and YYDKDF (reference sequence). There are 11 residues in the CDR3. The CDR3 DNA sequence: TGTGCCACCATGGGGCCAGATACGCAGTATTTT. It encodes CATMGPDTQYF.

The CDR3 DNA sequence: TGTGCCTGGAGCGCCGGGACAGGGGCAGTCGGCCATGGCTACACCTTC. Its translation: CAWSAGTGAVGHGYTF. The chain uses TRBV30 and TRBJ1-2; TRBD1 agrees at 10 bases. Germline CDR1 GTSNPN, CDR2 SVGIG (reference sequence). This CDR3 has 16 amino acids. The ends lost 3 bases at V and 6 bases at J; junction bases unmatched: 13. The full variable domain, rest sourced from reference TRBV30 and TRBJ1-2, is SQTIHQWPATLVQPVGSPLSLECTVEGTSNPNLYWYRQAAGRGLQLLFYSVGIGQISSEVPQNLSASRPQDRQFILSSKKLLLSDSGFYLCAWSAGTGAVGHGYTFGSGTRLTVV.

This chain connects TRBV29-1 to TRBJ1-1, with D uncertain. Germline V gene sequence: CDR1 SQVTM, CDR2 ANQGSEA. V was clipped by 2 bases and J by 2 bases, with 6 bases between them. The CDR3 has 12 amino acids. CDR3 coding DNA: TGCAGCGTTGAACAGGTAAACACTGAAGCTTTCTTT. Protein sequence: CSVEQVNTEAFF.

This chain joins TRBV30 and TRBJ2-1; TRBD1 matches 11 bases. Germline V CDR1 and CDR2: GTSNPN, SVGIG (reference sequence). Trimming removed 0 bases from V and 3 bases from J; junction bases left unmatched: 1. The CDR3 runs 15 residues. The CDR3 protein is CAWSVGTGGYNEQFF. CDR3 bases: TGTGCCTGGAGTGTTGGGACAGGGGGCTACAATGAGCAGTTCTTC.

A few counts support this clone. This chain connects TRBV9 to TRBJ2-3, with D uncertain. CDR3 length: 12 residues. The germline V and J ends were trimmed by 0 bases and 7 bases, with 6 bases remaining between them. CDR1 and CDR2 from the germline V gene are SGDLS and YYNGEE. CDR3 bases: TGTGCCAGCAGCGTAGCCCCTAATACGCAGTATTTT. Translated, it gives CASSVAPNTQYF.

The chain joins TRBV28 to TRBJ2-1, with 9 bases aligning to TRBD1. This CDR3 contains 14 residues. CDR1 is MDHEN and CDR2 is SYDVKM in the germline V gene. The V gene end was trimmed by 5 bases and the J gene end by 4 bases; junction bases not matched to a gene: 3. CDR3 protein: CASSLQGAYNEQFF. The CDR3, as DNA: TGTGCCAGCAGTCTACAGGGGGCGTACAATGAGCAGTTCTTC.